This T cell receptor (beta chain) was obtained from a study of identical twins. One entry per CDR3 protein, called by TCRdb with MiXCR from the 5' RACE reads. The repertoire holds around 1.7 million distinct CDR3 sequences, with about 32% as singletons. This clonotype was seen a few times. Looked up from germline, CDR1 is SQVTM and CDR2 is ANQGSEA. The CDR3 is 12 residues long. Germline trimming cut 8 bases from V and 6 bases from J; bases unmatched to any gene: 4. The specimen was cord blood. V and J are TRBV29-1 and TRBJ2-1; 10 bases agree with TRBD2. The receptor's source is a newborn girl in good health. In nucleotides, the CDR3 is TGCAGCCCCCGGACTAGCGGCAATGAGCAGTTCTTC. Protein product: CSPRTSGNEQFF.